This T cell receptor (beta chain) originates from a study of blood T cell repertoires in COVID-19. At the level of the study: Sites across the United States, Italy and Spain contributed samples from acute and convalescent COVID-19.

Enrollment of patients from Seattle took place during active infection, with longitudinal follow-up. Method: immunoSEQ multiplex PCR; TCRdb's copy keeps in-frame clones and lacks some. The sample records fewer than 600,000 clones, 75% to 90% being singletons. Trimming at V came to 5 bases and at J to 3 bases, leaving 7 bases not matched to a gene. The CDR3 has 14 residues. The germline V gene has CDR1 SGHAT and CDR2 FQNNGV. This clone was detected a few times. The chain uses TRBV11-2 and TRBJ2-7; 7 bases agree with TRBD1. Sequenced material: peripheral blood. The receptor was derived from a man aged 18 to 29 with COVID-19, enrolled during active disease. The CDR3 sequence is CASSPARDSYEQYF. CDR3 DNA sequence: TGTGCCAGCAGCCCAGCCCGGGACAGCTACGAGCAGTACTTC.